Following are 5 T cell receptor beta chains from one sample sequenced in a study of graft-versus-host responses after intestinal transplantation. Assay: immunoSEQ multiplex PCR; the TCRdb copy retains only in-frame clones and omits some. This table holds more than 85,000 clones, 82% found once. The antigens these receptors bind are not known. This sample comprised unstimulated CD4+ T cells sorted from spleen or lymph node cells, obtained before intestinal transplant. These receptors all come from a human donor who received an intestinal transplant.

This chain connects TRBV5-4 to TRBJ2-3; 9 nucleotides align to TRBD2. CDR1 SGHNT and CDR2 YYREEE come from the germline V gene (reference sequence). After removal of 5 bases from V and 2 bases from J, the junction contained 3 bases not matched to a gene. There are 14 residues in the CDR3. In DNA, the CDR3 is TGTGCCAGCAGTGGGACTAGCCCCACAGATACGCAGTATTTT. It yields the protein CASSGTSPTDTQYF.

V is TRBV11-2 and J is TRBJ2-7; D is possibly TRBD2 (6 bases). CDR1 and CDR2 from the germline V gene are SGHAT and FQNNGV. Trimming removed 1 base at V and 4 bases at J, with 14 bases between. This CDR3 has 15 amino acids. CDR3 region: CASSLGYSAGYEQYF. In nucleotides, the CDR3 is TGTGCCAGCAGCTTAGGTTATTCAGCGGGTTACGAGCAGTACTTC.

This sequence joins TRBV29-1 and TRBJ1-5; the D is unclear. CDR1 and CDR2 from the germline V gene are SQVTM and ANQGSEA. The CDR3 is 12 amino acids. Trimming shortened V by 5 bases and J by 2 bases, and 7 bases separated the two germline ends. In DNA form, the CDR3 reads TGCAGCGTTCAGTTTCGCAATCAGCCCCAGCATTTT. It is translated as CSVQFRNQPQHF.

The gene calls are TRBV5-6 and TRBJ2-3, with D possibly being TRBD2 (7 bases). The CDR3 has 15 residues. V was shortened by 6 bases and J by 1 base, with 15 bases between the two germline ends. The germline CDR1 and CDR2 sequences are SGHDT and YYEEEE. In DNA form, the CDR3 reads TGTGCCAGCACCTGGGGAGGGGGGGGCACAGATACGCAGTATTTT. Its translation: CASTWGGGGTDTQYF.

The CDR3 DNA sequence: TGTGCCAGCAGCTCCCGGGACAGGGGGACAGCTTTCTTT. It codes for CASSSRDRGTAFF. The J gene is TRBJ1-1, the V gene TRBV7-9; TRBD1 aligns across 11 bases. Germline lookup yields CDR1 SEHNR and CDR2 FQNEAQ (reference sequence). The CDR3 runs to 13 residues. The V segment lost 4 bases and the J segment 10 bases; nucleotides outside the gene matches: 5. Complete variable domain (other parts from reference TRBV7-9 and TRBJ1-1): DTGVSQNPRHKITKRGQNVTFRCDPISEHNRLYWYRQTLGQGPEFLTYFQNEAQLEKSRLLSDRFSAERPKGSFSTLEIQRTEQGDSAMYLCASSSRDRGTAFFGQGTRLTVV.